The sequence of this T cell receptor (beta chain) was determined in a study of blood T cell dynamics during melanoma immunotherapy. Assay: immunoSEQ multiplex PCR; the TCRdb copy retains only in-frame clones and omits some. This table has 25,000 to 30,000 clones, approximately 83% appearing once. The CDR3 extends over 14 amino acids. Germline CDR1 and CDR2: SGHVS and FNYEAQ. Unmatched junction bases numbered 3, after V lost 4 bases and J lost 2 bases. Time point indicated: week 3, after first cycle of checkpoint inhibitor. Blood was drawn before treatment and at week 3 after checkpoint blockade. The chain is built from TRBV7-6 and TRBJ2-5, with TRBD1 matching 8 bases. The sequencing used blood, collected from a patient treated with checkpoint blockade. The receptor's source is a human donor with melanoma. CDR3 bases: TGTGCCAGCAGCTCGTACAGGGGGCAAGAGACCCAGTACTTC. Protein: CASSSYRGQETQYF.